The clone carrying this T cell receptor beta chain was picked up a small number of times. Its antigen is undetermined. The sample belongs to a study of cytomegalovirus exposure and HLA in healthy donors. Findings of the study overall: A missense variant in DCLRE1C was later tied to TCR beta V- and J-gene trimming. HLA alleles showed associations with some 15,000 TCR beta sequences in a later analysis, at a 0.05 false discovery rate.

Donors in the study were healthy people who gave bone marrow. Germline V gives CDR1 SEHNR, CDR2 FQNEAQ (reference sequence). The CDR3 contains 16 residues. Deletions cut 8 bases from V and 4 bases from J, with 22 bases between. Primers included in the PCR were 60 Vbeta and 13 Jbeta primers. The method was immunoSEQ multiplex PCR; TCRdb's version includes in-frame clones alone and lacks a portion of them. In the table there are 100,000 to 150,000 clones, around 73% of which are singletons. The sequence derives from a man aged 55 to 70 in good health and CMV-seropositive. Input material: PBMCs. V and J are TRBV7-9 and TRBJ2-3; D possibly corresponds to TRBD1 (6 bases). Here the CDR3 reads CASSKLSGVRADTQYF. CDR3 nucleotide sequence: TGTGCCAGCTCTAAACTCTCAGGGGTTCGGGCAGATACGCAGTATTTT.